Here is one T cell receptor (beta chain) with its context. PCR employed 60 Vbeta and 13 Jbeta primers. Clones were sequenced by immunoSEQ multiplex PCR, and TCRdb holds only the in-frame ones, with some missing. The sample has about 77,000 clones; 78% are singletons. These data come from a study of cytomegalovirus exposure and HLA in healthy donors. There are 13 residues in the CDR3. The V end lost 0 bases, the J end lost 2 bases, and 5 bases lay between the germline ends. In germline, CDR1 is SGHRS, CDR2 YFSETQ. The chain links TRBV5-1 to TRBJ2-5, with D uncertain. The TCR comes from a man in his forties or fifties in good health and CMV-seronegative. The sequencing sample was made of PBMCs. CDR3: CASSLDRQETQYF. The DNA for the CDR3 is TGCGCCAGCAGCTTGGACAGACAAGAGACCCAGTACTTC.